This entry describes one TCR beta chain. The data are from a study of T cell changes during pregnancy in multiple sclerosis. Libraries were prepared by immunoSEQ multiplex PCR; TCRdb keeps only in-frame clonotypes and omits some of them. The table has about 68,000 clones, about 90% seen once. The CDR3 runs to 12 residues. Germline V lookup: CDR1 SEHNR, CDR2 FQNEAQ (reference sequence). The V and J ends lost 5 bases and 5 bases respectively, with 7 bases between them. The genes are TRBV7-9 and TRBJ1-5; D gene ambiguous. Sequencing used peripheral blood, obtained in the second trimester of pregnancy. This receptor was identified in a female donor with multiple sclerosis, enrolled in a pregnancy study. The CDR3 loop is CASSRLDQPQHF. The CDR3 bases are TGTGCCAGCAGCAGACTTGATCAGCCCCAGCATTTT.